The T cell receptor beta chain described here comes from a study of blood T cells in healthy people across ages. General study results and limits: Roughly linearly, TCR beta diversity per million T cells fell as age increased.

CDR1 SGHAT and CDR2 FQDESV come from the germline V gene (reference sequence). V gave up 3 bases and J gave up 0 bases, with 10 bases separating them. This CDR3 is built from 15 residues. The authors ran a second PCR of about 7 to 12 cycles using a sample-barcoded 5' primer and a J-beta primer mix. A tag from a template-switch adaptor with 12 random nucleotides marked each cDNA molecule. MiXCR, applied by TCRdb to the 5' RACE reads, yields one record per CDR3 protein. The data contain some 900,000 distinct CDR3 sequences, approximately 49% of them singletons. For this clonotype: Its antigen is still unknown.

The specimen sequenced was blood. V is TRBV11-1 and J is TRBJ2-3; tentatively, D is TRBD1 (6 bases). This TCR came from a man aged 30 to 45 in good health. The CDR3 coding sequence is TGTGCCAGCAGCTTCGAGGGGGTTAGCACAGATACGCAGTATTTT. This sequence encodes CASSFEGVSTDTQYF.